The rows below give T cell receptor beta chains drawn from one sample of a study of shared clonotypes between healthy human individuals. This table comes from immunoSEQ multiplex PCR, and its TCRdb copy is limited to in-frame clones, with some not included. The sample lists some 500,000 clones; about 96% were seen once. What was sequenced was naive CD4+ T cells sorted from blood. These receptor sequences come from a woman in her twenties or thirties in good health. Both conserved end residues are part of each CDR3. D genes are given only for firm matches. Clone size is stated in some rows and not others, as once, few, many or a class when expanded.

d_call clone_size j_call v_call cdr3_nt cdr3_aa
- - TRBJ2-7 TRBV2 TGTGCCAGCAGCGTCGAATACGAGCAGTACTTC CASSVEYEQYF
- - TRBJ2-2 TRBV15 TGTGCCACCAGCAGAAATGACCCATCTAACACCGGGGAGCTGTTTTTT CATSRNDPSNTGELFF
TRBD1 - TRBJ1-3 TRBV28 TGTGCCAGCAGGACAGGGGGAAACACCATATATTTT CASRTGGNTIYF
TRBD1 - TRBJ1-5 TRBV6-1 TGTGCCAGCAGTGGAGCCTTACAGGGGAATCAGCCCCAGCATTTT CASSGALQGNQPQHF
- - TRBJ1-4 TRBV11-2 TGTGCCAGCAGGGGGGGAGGAGCCGGCCGAAATGAAAAACTGTTTTTT CASRGGGAGRNEKLFF
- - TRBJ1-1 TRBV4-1 TGCGCCAGCAGTTATAGTTACATGAACACTGAAGCTTTCTTT CASSYSYMNTEAFF
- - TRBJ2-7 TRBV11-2 TGTGCCAGCAGCTTAGAAACGAGACCCTACGAGCAGTACTTC CASSLETRPYEQYF
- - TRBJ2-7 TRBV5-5 TGTGCCAGCAGCACGAATCTCGTGGCGGCCAACGAGCAGTACTTC CASSTNLVAANEQYF
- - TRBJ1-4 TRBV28 TGTGCCAGCAGTTTATTTCAGTCCAATGAAAAACTGTTTTTT CASSLFQSNEKLFF
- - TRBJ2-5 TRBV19 TGTGCCAGTAGTATCCGCAGGGGAGGAGAGACCCAGTACTTC CASSIRRGGETQYF
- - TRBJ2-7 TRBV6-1 TGTGCCACCGGGCCCTTCTACGAGCAGTACTTC CATGPFYEQYF
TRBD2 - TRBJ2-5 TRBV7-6 TGTGCCAGCAGCTGGGGTCCGCTAGCGGCGGCTCCGGGGACCCAGTACTTC CASSWGPLAAAPGTQYF
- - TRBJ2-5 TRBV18 TGTGCCAGCTCACCCGGTGGGGTGGAGACCCAGTACTTC CASSPGGVETQYF
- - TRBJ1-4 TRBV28 TGTGCCAGCAGTTTAGAAGAAAAACTGTTTTTT CASSLEEKLFF
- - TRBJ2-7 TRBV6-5 TGTGCCAGCAGTCCCAGAGAGTACTACGAGCAGTACTTC CASSPREYYEQYF
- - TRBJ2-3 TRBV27 TGTGCCAGCAGTTTTAGACGCACAGATACGCAGTATTTT CASSFRRTDTQYF
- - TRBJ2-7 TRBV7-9 TGTGCCAGCAGCTTAGAGATTGGGCAGATCGAGCAGTACTTC CASSLEIGQIEQYF
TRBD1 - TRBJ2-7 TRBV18 TGTGCCAGCTCACCCCTGTCAGGGACAGGGGAGTACGAGCAGTACTTC CASSPLSGTGEYEQYF
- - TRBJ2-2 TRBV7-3 TGTGCCAGCAGTTTCGACACGAACACCGGGGAGCTGTTTTTT CASSFDTNTGELFF
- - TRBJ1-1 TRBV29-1 TGCAGCGTTGGAACCAGTGGGGGGAGGGACACTGAAGCTTTCTTT CSVGTSGGRDTEAFF
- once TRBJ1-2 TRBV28 TGTGCCAGCAGTTTGGCCACTAACTATGGCTACACCTTC CASSLATNYGYTF
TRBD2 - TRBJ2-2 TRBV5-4 TGTGCCAGCAGCTTGGTTTTTGCGGGAGCGAACACCGGGGAGCTGTTTTTT CASSLVFAGANTGELFF
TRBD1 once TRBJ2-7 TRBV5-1 TGCGCCAGCAGCCCCGGCTCCGGGACAGATACCTACGAGCAGTACTTC CASSPGSGTDTYEQYF
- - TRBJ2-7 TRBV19 TGTGCCAGTAGTATGGAACCGCCCTACGAGCAGTACTTC CASSMEPPYEQYF
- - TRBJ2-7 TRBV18 TGTGCCAGCTCACCGACATCCGAAGGGGAGCAGTACTTC CASSPTSEGEQYF
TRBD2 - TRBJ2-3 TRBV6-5 TGTGCCAGCAGTTACGCAAAGCGGGAGGCAACAGATACGCAGTATTTT CASSYAKREATDTQYF
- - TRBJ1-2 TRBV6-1 TGTGCCAGTAGCCGAGACGCGGGATATACCTATGGCTACACCTTC CASSRDAGYTYGYTF
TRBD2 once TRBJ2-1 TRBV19 TGTGCCAGTAGTATGGCCGCGCTAGCGGGAGACCATGAGCAGTTCTTC CASSMAALAGDHEQFF
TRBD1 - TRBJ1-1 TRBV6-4 TGTGCCAGCAGCGCTGACAGGGGGCGCGAAGCTTTCTTT CASSADRGREAFF
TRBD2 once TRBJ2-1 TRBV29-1 TGCAGCGTTGAAGCTGGACTAGCGGGAGTCGGTGAGCAGTTCTTC CSVEAGLAGVGEQFF
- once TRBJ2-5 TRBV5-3 TGTGCCAGAAGCTTTCACCGACAGCGTCGGGAGACCCAGTACTTC CARSFHRQRRETQYF
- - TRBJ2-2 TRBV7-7 TGTGCCAGCAGCCATTCTTCAACAGGGCACGGGGAGCTGTTTTTT CASSHSSTGHGELFF
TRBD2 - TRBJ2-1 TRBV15 TGTGCCACCAGCATGATAAAGCGGGAGAGCTACAATGAGCAGTTCTTC CATSMIKRESYNEQFF
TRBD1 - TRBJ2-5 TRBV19 TGTGCCAGTAGTTCCGGACAGGGGCAATGGGAGACCCAGTACTTC CASSSGQGQWETQYF
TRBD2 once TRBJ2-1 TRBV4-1 TGCGCCAGCAGCCAATTGGGACTAGCGGGCAGGTCACGGGAAGTGTTCTTC CASSQLGLAGRSREVFF
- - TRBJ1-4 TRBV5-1 TGCGCCAGCAGCTTGATGTTTGCCACTAATGAAAAACTGTTTTTT CASSLMFATNEKLFF
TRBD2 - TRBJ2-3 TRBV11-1 TGTGCCAGCAGCTTAGGGACTAGCGACGCCACAGATACGCAGTATTTT CASSLGTSDATDTQYF
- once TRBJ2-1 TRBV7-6 TGTGCCAGCAGCTTAGTCGGAGTTCATGAGCAGTTCTTC CASSLVGVHEQFF
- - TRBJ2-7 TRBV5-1 TGCGCCAGCAGCTTGGTCTCCTACGAGCAGTACTTC CASSLVSYEQYF
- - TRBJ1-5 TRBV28 TGTGCCAGCAGTTTTACCCGATTTAATAGCAATCAGCCCCAGCATTTT CASSFTRFNSNQPQHF
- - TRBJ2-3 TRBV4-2 TGTGCCAGCAGCCCCTATGGTGGCCCGGCAGATACGCAGTATTTT CASSPYGGPADTQYF
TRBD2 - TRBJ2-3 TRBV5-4 TGTGCCAGCAGCTTGGACGGGAGGTACATAGATACGCAGTATTTT CASSLDGRYIDTQYF
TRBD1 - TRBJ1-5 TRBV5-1 TGCGCCAGCAGCCCAGGACAGGGAGGGAATCAGCCCCAGCATTTT CASSPGQGGNQPQHF
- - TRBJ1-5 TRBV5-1 TGCGCCAGCAGCTTGGGGCCTAATCAGCCCCAGCATTTT CASSLGPNQPQHF
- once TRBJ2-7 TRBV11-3 TGTGCCAGCAGCTTAGGTTCCCCAGGGAACTACGAGCAGTACTTC CASSLGSPGNYEQYF
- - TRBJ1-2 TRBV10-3 TGTGCCATCAGTGACCCCGGGGAGGCCGGGTACTATGGCTACACCTTC CAISDPGEAGYYGYTF
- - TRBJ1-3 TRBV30 TGTGCCTGGAGCCGAGACGTCACCATATATTTT CAWSRDVTIYF
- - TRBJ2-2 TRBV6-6 TGTGCCAGCAAAGTCGATCCGAACACCGGGGAGCTGTTTTTT CASKVDPNTGELFF
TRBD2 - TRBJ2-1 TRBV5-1 TGCGCCAGCAGCCCTACAGCGGGAGGGTCCTACAATGAGCAGTTCTTC CASSPTAGGSYNEQFF
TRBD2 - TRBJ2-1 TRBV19 TGTGCCAGTTGTGAAGCGGGAGACGGTGAGCAGTTCTTC CASCEAGDGEQFF
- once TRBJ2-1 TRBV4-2 TGTGCCAGCAGCCGGCCGGGTCAGAGCTCCTACAATGAGCAGTTCTTC CASSRPGQSSYNEQFF
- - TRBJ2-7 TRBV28 TGTGCCAGCAGTTTATCTGTGGGCGAGCAGTACTTC CASSLSVGEQYF
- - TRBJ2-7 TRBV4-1 TGCGCCAGCAGCCAGAGGGGTCGGATCAACGAGCAGTACTTC CASSQRGRINEQYF
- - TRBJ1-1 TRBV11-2 TGTGCCAGCAGCAATACCGGTGGGACTGAAGCTTTCTTT CASSNTGGTEAFF
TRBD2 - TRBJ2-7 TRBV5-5 TGTGCCAGCAGCTTGGGGGGGACTAGCGGTTCCTACGAGCAGTACTTC CASSLGGTSGSYEQYF